The source of this TCR beta chain is a study of OX40 agonist ivuxolimab in advanced cancers. Study-wide results and limits: At 0.1 to 3.0 mg/kg, CD4+ and CD8+ blood T cells expanded clonally by week 6. Relative to CD4+, CD8+ T cells held more expanded clones on average.

The table came from immunoSEQ multiplex PCR; TCRdb's copy has only in-frame clones and leaves some out. The sample includes roughly 60,000 clones, approximately 87% of them seen just once. About this clone: No antigen is known for it.

V dropped 5 bases and J dropped 7 bases, with 9 bases sitting between them. Germline-derived CDR1 and CDR2 are MNHNY and SVGAGI (reference sequence). This CDR3 comprises 12 residues. V and J are TRBV6-6 and TRBJ1-5; D perhaps matches TRBD1 (6 bases). The sequences come from CD4+ or CD8+ T cells sorted from blood, collected in a trial of the OX40 agonist ivuxolimab. The source of this sequence is an adult with an advanced solid tumor such as melanoma, head and neck, liver or kidney cancer. In DNA form, the CDR3 reads TGTGCCAGCAGTCACAGGGAGCAGCCCCAGCATTTT. It yields the protein CASSHREQPQHF.